Shown below are 18 T cell receptor beta chains from a single sample sequenced in a study of T-cell memory formation after mild COVID-19 listed by TCRdb under 2021. Libraries came from 5' RACE. The sequencing machine was an Illumina NovaSeq 6000. The public reads were run again by TCRdb, first through fastp at Q25 and then through MiXCR, and only productive beta chains were kept. CDR3 protein sequences are deduplicated, and each keeps its most common genes and DNA. In all, the sample holds approximately 150,000 distinct CDR3 sequences, and roughly a fifth of those were seen once. The ten largest account for approximately 2.3% of the sample. Sequenced: PBMCs or a T cell subset sorted from them (not recorded which). All receptors come from an adult woman who had mild COVID-19 (a few samples of this study predate the infection). The sample titles of this study are shuffled in the database, so cell type and time point are left out; the donor was told from shared clones.

A few counts support this clonotype. V is TRBV5-1 and J is TRBJ2-6; D is ambiguous. Germline CDR1 and CDR2: SGHRS and YFSETQ. This CDR3 is 14 amino acids long. V lost 4 bases and J lost 2, with 7 bases in between. For the CDR3, the DNA is TGCGCCAGCAGCCCGGTCGCTGGGGCCAACGTCCTGACTTTC. Protein product: CASSPVAGANVLTF.

The rearrangement links TRBV5-6 to TRBJ2-5, with D hard to call. Trimming left V 1 base short and J 0 bases short, with 10 bases between. CDR1 and CDR2 (germline): SGHDT, YYEEEE. The CDR3 extends over 15 amino acids. The CDR3 protein is CASSLFQAYQETQYF. The CDR3 DNA sequence: TGTGCCAGCAGCTTGTTTCAGGCGTACCAAGAGACCCAGTACTTC.

CDR3 residues: CASSLVQGSYNEQFF. The DNA for the CDR3 is TGCGCCAGCAGCTTGGTACAGGGGAGCTACAATGAGCAGTTCTTC. The V and J genes are TRBV5-1 and TRBJ2-1, with 7 bases identical to TRBD1. Germline assignment: CDR1 SGHRS and CDR2 YFSETQ. The V and J ends lost 0 bases and 3 bases, in that order; junction bases with no gene match: 3. CDR3 size: 15 residues. Using reference TRBV5-1 and TRBJ2-1 for the parts outside the CDR3, the full variable domain is KAGVTQTPRYLIKTRGQQVTLSCSPISGHRSVSWYQQTPGQGLQFLFEYFSETQRNKGNFPGRFSGRQFSNSRSEMNVSTLELGDSALYLCASSLVQGSYNEQFFGPGTRLTVL.

This chain joins TRBV20-1 and TRBJ2-3; unclear D gene. The CDR3 runs to 10 residues. V was pared by 8 bases and J by 4 bases, with 7 bases between. The germline CDR1 and CDR2 sequences are DFQATT and SNEGSKA (reference sequence). In DNA, the CDR3 is TGCAGTTCTATCTCAGATACGCAGTATTTT. Translating gives CSSISDTQYF.

This chain connects TRBV3-1 to TRBJ2-3; either TRBD1 or TRBD2 may supply D (5 bases each). Germline loops: CDR1 LGHDT, CDR2 YNNKEL (reference sequence). This CDR3 region has 15 residues. V lost 4 bases, J lost 6 bases, and 17 bases lay in between. The CDR3 sequence is CASSPHRTQVDTQYF. CDR3 nucleotide sequence: TGTGCCAGCAGCCCACACAGGACTCAAGTGGATACGCAGTATTTT.

This clonotype has ten or more counts. The genes are TRBV7-9 and TRBJ2-3, with TRBD1 matching over 8 bases. Germline assignment: CDR1 SEHNR and CDR2 FQNEAQ (reference sequence). This CDR3 region has 15 residues. V lost 5 bases, J lost 2 bases, and 6 bases stayed unmatched. As DNA, the CDR3 is TGTGCCAGCAGCCCGGGGACAGGCTACACAGATACGCAGTATTTT. Protein sequence: CASSPGTGYTDTQYF.

This clonotype occurred a few times. This chain joins TRBV7-3 and TRBJ2-3, with TRBD1 matching over 8 bases. Losses at the gene ends were 4 bases for V and 0 bases for J; bases not matched to a gene: 6. Germline CDR1 SGHTA, CDR2 FQGTGA. This CDR3 comprises 16 residues. The CDR3 spells CASSSGQALSTDTQYF. CDR3 DNA: TGTGCCAGCAGCTCGGGACAGGCGCTTAGCACAGATACGCAGTATTTT.

The CDR3 region has the DNA TGTGCCAGCAGTTTCCCCCCGGGAGAGACCCAGTACTTC. As protein: CASSFPPGETQYF. The genes are TRBV12-3 or TRBV12-4 and TRBJ2-5, with unresolved D. V shed 3 bases and J shed 4 bases, with 9 bases lying between them. This CDR3 region has 13 residues.

This clonotype appeared a few times. V is TRBV7-2 and J is TRBJ2-2; D gene ambiguous. Germline CDR1 SGHTA, CDR2 FQGNSA. V lost 5 bases and J lost 7, with 17 bases in between. This CDR3 is 15 amino acids long. DNA of the CDR3: TGTGCCAGCAGCCCTCACTTCCTACAAGGCGGGGAGCTGTTTTTT. Translating it yields CASSPHFLQGGELFF.

This clonotype was seen at least ten times. This chain links TRBV5-1 with TRBJ2-5; possible D gene TRBD2, 6 bases. V dropped 1 base and J dropped 1 base, with 11 bases sitting between them. CDR1 and CDR2 from the germline V gene are SGHRS and YFSETQ. The CDR3 is 15 residues long. As DNA, the CDR3 is TGCGCCAGCAGCTTGACGGGGGACCTCCAAGAGACCCAGTACTTC. This sequence encodes CASSLTGDLQETQYF.

This clonotype was found a few times. The chain recombines TRBV12-3 or TRBV12-4 with TRBJ2-6; TRBD2 aligns across 7 bases. The CDR3 length is 17 residues. V was clipped by 3 bases and J by 0 bases; unmatched bases: 5. This CDR3 is CASSFEWTSSGANVLTF. Here the CDR3 DNA reads TGTGCCAGCAGTTTCGAGTGGACTAGCTCTGGGGCCAACGTCCTGACTTTC.

The V call is TRBV29-1, the J call TRBJ2-3; 7 bases align to TRBD1. Germline V gene sequence: CDR1 SQVTM, CDR2 ANQGSEA. V dropped 5 bases and J dropped 2; count of bases not matched to a gene: 4. CDR3 size: 13 residues. In nucleotides, the CDR3 is TGCAGCGTTTCGGACAGGTCCACAGATACGCAGTATTTT. This encodes CSVSDRSTDTQYF.

This clonotype was recorded a few times. One end of the junction varies from germline; a read error may be responsible. The V and J genes are TRBV7-7 and TRBJ2-5; TRBD1 matches 7 bases. The CDR3 extends over 15 amino acids. Per germline, CDR1 SSHAT and CDR2 FNYEAQ (reference sequence). CDR3 amino acids: CASSAKTGRQETQYF. CDR3 bases: TGTGCTAGCAGCGCGAAGACAGGGCGCCAAGAGACCCAGTACTTC.

This clonotype was detected many times. CDR3: CASSLSERKYEQYF. The CDR3 nucleotides read TGTGCCAGCAGTCTTAGCGAGAGAAAGTACGAGCAGTACTTC. V gene TRBV6-5 combines with J gene TRBJ2-7; D might be TRBD2 (5 bases). CDR3 size: 14 residues. In germline, CDR1 is MNHEY, CDR2 SVGAGI. V was pared by 5 bases and J by 4 bases, with 15 bases between.

The rearrangement uses TRBV14 and TRBJ2-3, with TRBD1 identical over 9 bases. V lost 1 base, J lost 6 bases, and 5 bases stayed unmatched. The CDR3 has 15 amino acids. Looked up from germline, CDR1 is SGHDN and CDR2 is FVKESK. CDR3 sequence reads: CASSQVTGGLDTQYF. In nucleotides, the CDR3 is TGTGCCAGCAGCCAAGTTACAGGGGGCTTGGATACGCAGTATTTT.

This clonotype appeared a few times. The rearrangement uses TRBV3-1 and TRBJ2-1; the D is unclear. The CDR3 has 12 residues. Germline CDR1 is LGHDT and CDR2 is YNNKEL (reference sequence). V was trimmed by 0 bases and J by 12 bases, leaving 9 bases between them. CDR3 sequence (DNA): TGTGCCAGCAGCCAAGATGGTAACGGGCAGTTCTTC. Its translation is CASSQDGNGQFF.

This sequence joins TRBV24-1 and TRBJ2-1, with D hard to call. CDR1 and CDR2 (germline): KGHDR, SFDVKD. CDR3 length equals 11 residues. V was shortened by 4 bases and J by 10 bases, with 7 bases between the two germline ends. CDR3 in amino acids: CATSDSKEQFF. In DNA form, the CDR3 reads TGTGCCACCAGTGACTCTAAAGAGCAGTTCTTC.

The chain combines TRBV20-1 with TRBJ1-2; D remains ambiguous. Germline lookup yields CDR1 DFQATT and CDR2 SNEGSKA (reference sequence). The CDR3 covers 16 residues. The V gene lost 1 base and the J gene lost 1 base, with 16 bases spanning the gap. The CDR3 loop is CSARVDVGKSNYGYTF. DNA for the CDR3: TGCAGTGCTAGAGTCGACGTGGGAAAGAGTAACTATGGCTACACCTTC.